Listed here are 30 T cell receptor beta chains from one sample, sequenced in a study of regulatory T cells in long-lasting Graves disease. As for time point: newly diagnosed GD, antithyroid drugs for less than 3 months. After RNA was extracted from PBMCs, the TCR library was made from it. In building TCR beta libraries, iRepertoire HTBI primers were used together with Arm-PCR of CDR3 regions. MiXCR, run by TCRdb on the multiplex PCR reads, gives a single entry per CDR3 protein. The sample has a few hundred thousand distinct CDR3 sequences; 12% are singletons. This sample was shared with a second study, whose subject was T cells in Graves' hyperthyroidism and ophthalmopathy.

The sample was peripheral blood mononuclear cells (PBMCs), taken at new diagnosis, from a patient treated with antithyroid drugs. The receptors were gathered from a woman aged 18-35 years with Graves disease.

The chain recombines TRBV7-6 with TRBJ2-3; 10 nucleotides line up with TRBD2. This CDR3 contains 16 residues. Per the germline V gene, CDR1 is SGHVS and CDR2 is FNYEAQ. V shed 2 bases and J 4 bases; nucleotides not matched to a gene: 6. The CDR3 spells CASSLSGGAAPDTQYF. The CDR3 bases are TGTGCCAGCAGCTTAAGCGGGGGGGCCGCCCCAGATACGCAGTATTTT.

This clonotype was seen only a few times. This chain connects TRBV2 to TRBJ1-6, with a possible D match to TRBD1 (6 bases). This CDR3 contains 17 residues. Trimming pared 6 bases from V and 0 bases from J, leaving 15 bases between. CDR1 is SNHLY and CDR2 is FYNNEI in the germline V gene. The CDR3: CASSRDRTFSYNSPLHF. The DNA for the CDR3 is TGTGCCAGCAGCCGAGACAGGACCTTCTCCTATAATTCACCCCTCCACTTT.

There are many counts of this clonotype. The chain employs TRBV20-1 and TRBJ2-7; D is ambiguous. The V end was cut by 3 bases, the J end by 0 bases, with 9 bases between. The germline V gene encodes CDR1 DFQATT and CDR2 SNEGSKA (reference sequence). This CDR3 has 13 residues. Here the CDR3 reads CSARSILSYEQYF. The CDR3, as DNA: TGCAGTGCTAGGTCCATCCTCTCCTACGAGCAGTACTTC.

CDR3 loop: CSARGQTSGFYTDTQYF. The CDR3 DNA reads as TGCAGTGCTAGAGGTCAGACTAGCGGGTTTTACACAGATACGCAGTATTTT. The gene calls are TRBV20-1 and TRBJ2-3, with 10 nucleotides matching TRBD2. V lost 1 base and J lost 2; bases outside the gene matches: 9. Looked up from germline, CDR1 is DFQATT and CDR2 is SNEGSKA (reference sequence). This CDR3 contains 17 residues.

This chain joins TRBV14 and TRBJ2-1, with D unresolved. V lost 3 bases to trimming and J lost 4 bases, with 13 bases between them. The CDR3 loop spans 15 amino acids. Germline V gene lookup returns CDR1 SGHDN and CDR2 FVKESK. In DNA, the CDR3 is TGTGCCAGCAGCCACGGGTTTCGGGTTTACAATGAGCAGTTCTTC. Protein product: CASSHGFRVYNEQFF.

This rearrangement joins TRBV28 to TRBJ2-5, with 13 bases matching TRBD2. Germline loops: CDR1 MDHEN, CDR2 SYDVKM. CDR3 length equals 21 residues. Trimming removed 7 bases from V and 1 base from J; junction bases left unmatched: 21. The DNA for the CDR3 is TGTGCCAGCACCCTGTCGGTTTATCGTCCCGGGACTAGCGGGACCCAAGAGACCCAGTACTTC. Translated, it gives CASTLSVYRPGTSGTQETQYF.

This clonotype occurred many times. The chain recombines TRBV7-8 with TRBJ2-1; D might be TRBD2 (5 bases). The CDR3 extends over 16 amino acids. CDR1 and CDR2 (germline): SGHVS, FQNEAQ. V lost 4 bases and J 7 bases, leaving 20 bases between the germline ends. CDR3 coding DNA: TGTGCCAGCAGCTCCGGCGGGCAGCCCCCGGTTAATGAGCAGTTCTTC. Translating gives CASSSGGQPPVNEQFF.

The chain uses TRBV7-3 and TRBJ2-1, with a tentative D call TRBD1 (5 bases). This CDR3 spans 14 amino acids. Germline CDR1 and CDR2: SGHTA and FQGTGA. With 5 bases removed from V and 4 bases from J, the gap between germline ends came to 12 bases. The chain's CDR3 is CASSEQSGYNEQFF. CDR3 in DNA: TGTGCCAGCAGCGAACAATCAGGGTACAATGAGCAGTTCTTC.

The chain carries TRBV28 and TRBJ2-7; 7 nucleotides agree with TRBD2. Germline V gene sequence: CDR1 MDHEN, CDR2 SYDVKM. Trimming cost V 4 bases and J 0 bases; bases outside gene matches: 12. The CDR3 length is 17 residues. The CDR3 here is CASSSLNRLADSYEQYF. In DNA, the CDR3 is TGTGCCAGCAGTTCTCTAAATAGACTAGCCGACTCCTACGAGCAGTACTTC.

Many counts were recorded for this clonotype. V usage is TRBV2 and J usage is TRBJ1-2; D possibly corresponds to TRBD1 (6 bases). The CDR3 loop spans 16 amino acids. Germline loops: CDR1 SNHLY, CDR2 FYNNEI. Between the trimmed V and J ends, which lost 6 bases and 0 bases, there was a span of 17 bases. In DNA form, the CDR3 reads TGTGCCAGCAGCGCATACCGGACAGAATCTAACTATGGCTACACCTTC. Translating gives CASSAYRTESNYGYTF. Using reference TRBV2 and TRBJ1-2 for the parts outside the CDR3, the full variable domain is EPEVTQTPSHQVTQMGQEVILRCVPISNHLYFYWYRQILGQKVEFLVSFYNNEISEKSEIFDDQFSVERPDGSNFTLKIRSTKLEDSAMYFCASSAYRTESNYGYTFGSGTRLTVV.

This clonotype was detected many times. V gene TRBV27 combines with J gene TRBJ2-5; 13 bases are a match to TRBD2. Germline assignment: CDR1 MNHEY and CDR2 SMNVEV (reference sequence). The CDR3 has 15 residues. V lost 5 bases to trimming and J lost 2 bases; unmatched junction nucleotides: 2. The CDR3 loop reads CASSRTSGRQETQYF. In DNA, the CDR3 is TGTGCCAGCAGTCGGACTAGCGGGAGACAAGAGACCCAGTACTTC.

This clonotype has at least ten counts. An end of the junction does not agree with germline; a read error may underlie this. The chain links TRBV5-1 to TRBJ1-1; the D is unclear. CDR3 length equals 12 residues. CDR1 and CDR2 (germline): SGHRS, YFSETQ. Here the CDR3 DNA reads TGTGCCAGCAGCTTAGGCGACACTGAAGCTTTCTTT. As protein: CASSLGDTEAFF.

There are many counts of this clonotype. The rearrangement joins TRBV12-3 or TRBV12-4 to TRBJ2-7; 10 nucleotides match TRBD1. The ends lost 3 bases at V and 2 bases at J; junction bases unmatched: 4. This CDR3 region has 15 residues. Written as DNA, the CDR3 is TGTGCCAGCAGTTTGGGACAGGGGTTAACCTACGAGCAGTACGTC. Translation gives CASSLGQGLTYEQYV.

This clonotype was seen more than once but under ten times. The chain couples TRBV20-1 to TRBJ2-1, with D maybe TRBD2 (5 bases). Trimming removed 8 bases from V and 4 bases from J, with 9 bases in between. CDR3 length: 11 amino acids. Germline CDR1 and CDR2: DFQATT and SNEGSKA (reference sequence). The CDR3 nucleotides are TGCAGTCCAAGGAGGTACAATGAGCAGTTCTTC. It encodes CSPRRYNEQFF.

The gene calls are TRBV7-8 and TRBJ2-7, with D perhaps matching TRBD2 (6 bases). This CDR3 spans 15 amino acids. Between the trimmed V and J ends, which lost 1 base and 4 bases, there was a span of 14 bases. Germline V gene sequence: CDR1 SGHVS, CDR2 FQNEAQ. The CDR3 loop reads CASSLGLASIYEQYF. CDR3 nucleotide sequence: TGTGCCAGCAGCTTAGGTCTAGCGTCGATTTACGAGCAGTACTTC. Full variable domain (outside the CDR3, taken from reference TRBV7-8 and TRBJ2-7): GAGVSQSPRYKVAKRGQDVALRCDPISGHVSLFWYQQALGQGPEFLTYFQNEAQLDKSGLPSDRFFAERPEGSVSTLKIQRTQQEDSAVYLCASSLGLASIYEQYFGPGTRLTVT.

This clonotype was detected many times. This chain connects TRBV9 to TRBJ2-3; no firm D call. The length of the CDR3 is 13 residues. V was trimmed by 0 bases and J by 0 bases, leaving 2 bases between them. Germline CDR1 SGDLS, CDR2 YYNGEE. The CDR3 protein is CASSVESTDTQYF. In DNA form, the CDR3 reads TGTGCCAGCAGCGTAGAAAGCACAGATACGCAGTATTTT.

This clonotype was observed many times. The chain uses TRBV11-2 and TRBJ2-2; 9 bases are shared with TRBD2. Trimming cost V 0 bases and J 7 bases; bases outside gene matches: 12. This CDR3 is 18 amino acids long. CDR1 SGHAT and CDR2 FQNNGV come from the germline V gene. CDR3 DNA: TGTGCCAGCAGCTTAGACATCACAAGGACTAGCGCGTACGGGGAGCTGTTTTTT. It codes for CASSLDITRTSAYGELFF.

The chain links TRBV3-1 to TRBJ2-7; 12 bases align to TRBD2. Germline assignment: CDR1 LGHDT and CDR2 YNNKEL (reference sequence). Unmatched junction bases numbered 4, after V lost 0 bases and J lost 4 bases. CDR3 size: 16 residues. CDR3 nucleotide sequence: TGTGCCAGCAGCCAAGAGAGGACTAGCGGGGAATACGAGCAGTACTTC. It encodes CASSQERTSGEYEQYF.

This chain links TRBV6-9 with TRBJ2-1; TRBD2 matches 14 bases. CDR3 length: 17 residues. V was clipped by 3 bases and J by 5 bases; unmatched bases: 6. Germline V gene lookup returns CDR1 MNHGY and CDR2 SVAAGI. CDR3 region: CASSYGTSGGINNEQFF. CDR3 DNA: TGTGCCAGCAGTTACGGGACTAGCGGGGGAATAAACAATGAGCAGTTCTTC.

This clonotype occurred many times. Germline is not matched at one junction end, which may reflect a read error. Written as DNA, the CDR3 is TGTGCCAGCAGCTTGGACGACAGGGAGTCGTACAATGAGCAGTTCTTC. Translated: CASSLDDRESYNEQFF. This chain uses TRBV5-1 with TRBJ2-1; the match to TRBD1 covers 7 bases. The CDR3 contains 16 residues. In germline, CDR1 is SGHRS, CDR2 YFSETQ.

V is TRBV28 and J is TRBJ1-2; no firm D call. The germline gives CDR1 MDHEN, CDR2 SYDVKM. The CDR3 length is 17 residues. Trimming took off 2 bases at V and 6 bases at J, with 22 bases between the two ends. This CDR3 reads CASSLPLAGGDKDGYTF. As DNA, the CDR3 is TGTGCCAGCAGTTTACCTCTTGCAGGCGGGGATAAGGATGGCTACACCTTC.

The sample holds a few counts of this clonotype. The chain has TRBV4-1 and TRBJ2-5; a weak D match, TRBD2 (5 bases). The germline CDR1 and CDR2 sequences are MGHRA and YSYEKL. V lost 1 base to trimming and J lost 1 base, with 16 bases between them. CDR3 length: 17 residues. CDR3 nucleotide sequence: TGCGCCAGCAGCCAAGGGTCCGGGATTTATGGCCAAGAGACCCAGTACTTC. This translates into CASSQGSGIYGQETQYF.

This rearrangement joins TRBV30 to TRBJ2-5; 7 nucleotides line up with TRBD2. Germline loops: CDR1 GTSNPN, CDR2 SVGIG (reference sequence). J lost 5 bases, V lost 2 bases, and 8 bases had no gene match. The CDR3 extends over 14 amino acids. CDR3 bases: TGTGCCTGGAGTAGGGAGGGCCTGCCGGAGACCCAGTACTTC. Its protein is CAWSREGLPETQYF.

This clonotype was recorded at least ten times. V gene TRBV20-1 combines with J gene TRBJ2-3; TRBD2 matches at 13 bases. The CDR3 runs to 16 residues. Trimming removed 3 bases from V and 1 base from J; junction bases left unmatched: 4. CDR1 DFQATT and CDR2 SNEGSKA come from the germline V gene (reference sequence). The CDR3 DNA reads TGCAGTGCTAGGCCCGGACTAGCGGGGGGCACAGATACGCAGTATTTT. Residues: CSARPGLAGGTDTQYF.

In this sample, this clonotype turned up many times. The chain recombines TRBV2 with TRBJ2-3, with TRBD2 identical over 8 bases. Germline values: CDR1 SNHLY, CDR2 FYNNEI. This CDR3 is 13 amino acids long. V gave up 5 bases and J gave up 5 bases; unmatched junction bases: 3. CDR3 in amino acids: CASSSGSLDTQYF. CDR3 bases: TGTGCCAGCAGTAGCGGGAGTTTAGATACGCAGTATTTT.

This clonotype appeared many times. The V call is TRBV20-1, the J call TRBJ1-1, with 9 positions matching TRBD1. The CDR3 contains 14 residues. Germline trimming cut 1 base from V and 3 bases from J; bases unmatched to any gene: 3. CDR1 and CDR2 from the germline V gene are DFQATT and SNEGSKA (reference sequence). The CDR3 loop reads CSARGDRADTEAFF. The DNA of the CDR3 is TGCAGTGCTAGAGGGGACAGGGCGGACACTGAAGCTTTCTTT.

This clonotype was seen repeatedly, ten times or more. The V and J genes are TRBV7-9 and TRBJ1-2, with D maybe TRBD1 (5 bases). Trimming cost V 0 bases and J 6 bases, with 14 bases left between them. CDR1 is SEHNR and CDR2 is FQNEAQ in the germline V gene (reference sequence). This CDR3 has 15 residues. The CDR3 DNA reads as TGTGCCAGCAGCTTAGCGCGCAGGGATTTTCATGGCTACACCTTC. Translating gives CASSLARRDFHGYTF.

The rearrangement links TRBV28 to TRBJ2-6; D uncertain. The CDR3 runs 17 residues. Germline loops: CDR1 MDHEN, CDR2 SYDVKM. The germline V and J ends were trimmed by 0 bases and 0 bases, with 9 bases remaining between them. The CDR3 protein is CASSLWDVGSGANVLTF. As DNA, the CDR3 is TGTGCCAGCAGTTTATGGGACGTTGGCTCTGGGGCCAACGTCCTGACTTTC.

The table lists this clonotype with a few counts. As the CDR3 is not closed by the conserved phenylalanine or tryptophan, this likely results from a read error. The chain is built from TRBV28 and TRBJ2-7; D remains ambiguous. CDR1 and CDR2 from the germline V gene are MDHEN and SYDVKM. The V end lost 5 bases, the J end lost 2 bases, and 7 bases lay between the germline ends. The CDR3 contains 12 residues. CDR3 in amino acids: CASSPTPYEQYL. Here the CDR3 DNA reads TGTGCCAGCAGTCCCACCCCCTACGAGCAGTACCTC.

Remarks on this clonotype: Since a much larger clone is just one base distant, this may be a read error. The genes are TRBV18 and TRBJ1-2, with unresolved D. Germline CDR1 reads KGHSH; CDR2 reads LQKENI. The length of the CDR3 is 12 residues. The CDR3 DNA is TGTGCCAACTCAGCCTACAGTTATGGCTACACCTTC. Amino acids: CANSAYSYGYTF.